Below are 25 T cell receptor beta chains sequenced from a single sample in a study of a mutant IDH1 vaccine in newly diagnosed glioma. Described time point: week 11, during vaccination. Topical imiquimod was applied with each vaccine dose, which held 300 ug of mutant IDH1 20-mer peptide. Their cognate antigens are unknown. Data came from immunoSEQ multiplex PCR; TCRdb stores just in-frame clones and leaves some out. This table holds under 150,000 clones, around 90% found once. Here the sequenced sample was PBMCs, taken from a glioma patient whose treatment included an IDH1 peptide vaccine. Every receptor here comes from a woman in her forties or fifties with glioma.

V is TRBV6-5 and J is TRBJ2-2, with 7 bases that match TRBD2. The CDR3 is 16 residues long. Germline V lookup: CDR1 MNHEY, CDR2 SVGAGI. After removal of 0 bases from V and 5 bases from J, the junction contained 6 bases not matched to a gene. The CDR3 is CASSYSPGGITGELFF. As DNA, the CDR3 is TGTGCCAGCAGTTACTCGCCGGGAGGAATTACCGGGGAGCTGTTTTTT.

This chain joins TRBV2 and TRBJ2-7; D gene ambiguous. The ends were cut back, 6 bases at V and 2 bases at J, with 14 bases in the middle. The CDR3 totals 14 residues. Germline V lookup: CDR1 SNHLY, CDR2 FYNNEI. The chain's CDR3 is CASRPGPITYEQYF. CDR3 nucleotides: TGTGCCAGCAGGCCGGGCCCCATTACCTACGAGCAGTACTTC.

The chain recombines TRBV7-2 with TRBJ2-5; D is perhaps TRBD2 (6 bases). V lost 5 bases and J lost 3, with 10 bases in between. The CDR3 runs 13 residues. Germline CDR1 is SGHTA and CDR2 is FQGNSA. CDR3 coding DNA: TGTGCCAGCAGCCCCGAGCGGGAAGAGACCCAGTACTTC. This sequence encodes CASSPEREETQYF.

Here the CDR3 reads CASSFRTSGRPDTQYF. The DNA of the CDR3 is TGTGCCAGCAGCTTTCGGACTAGCGGGAGGCCAGATACGCAGTATTTT. V is TRBV9 and J is TRBJ2-3; 14 positions agree with TRBD2. The junction had 5 bases not matched to a gene; V was cut back by 4 bases and J by 4 bases. This CDR3 has 16 amino acids. Looked up from germline, CDR1 is SGDLS and CDR2 is YYNGEE.

V usage is TRBV15 and J usage is TRBJ2-1; the D is unclear. CDR3 size: 18 residues. Germline V lookup: CDR1 LNHNV, CDR2 YYDKDF (reference sequence). Trimming left V 1 base short and J 0 bases short, with 16 bases between. CDR3 region: CATSRAPIGRSSYNEQFF. CDR3 bases: TGTGCCACCAGCAGAGCCCCGATAGGACGGAGCTCCTACAATGAGCAGTTCTTC.

This chain joins TRBV10-1 and TRBJ2-1; possibly TRBD1 or TRBD2 for D (7 bases each). Germline CDR1 is WNHNN and CDR2 is SYGVQD (reference sequence). This CDR3 comprises 14 residues. Trimming removed 4 bases at V and 7 bases at J, with 14 bases between. This CDR3 is CASSAGGGRNEQFF. The DNA for the CDR3 is TGCGCCAGCAGTGCAGGGGGGGGTAGGAATGAGCAGTTCTTC.

The chain couples TRBV6-1 to TRBJ2-7; 7 nucleotides line up with TRBD1. Germline CDR1 reads MNHNS; CDR2 reads SASEGT. Trimming took 4 bases from V and 2 from J; bases not matched to a gene: 8. The CDR3 extends over 15 amino acids. CDR3 bases: TGTGCCAGCAGTGCCAGACAGGGTCAGGCCTACGAGCAGTACTTC. Translated, it gives CASSARQGQAYEQYF.

The genes are TRBV9 and TRBJ2-2; no firm D call. CDR1 is SGDLS, CDR2 YYNGEE, per germline. The V and J ends lost 3 bases and 3 bases respectively, with 9 bases between them. The CDR3 totals 14 residues. The CDR3 protein is CASSANSDTGELFF. The DNA of the CDR3 is TGTGCCAGCAGCGCCAACAGTGACACCGGGGAGCTGTTTTTT.

The chain recombines TRBV9 with TRBJ2-5; TRBD1 or TRBD2 may be the D gene (5 bases each). With the DNA end fitting TRBJ2-7 better, the J assignment may be wrong. Germline loops: CDR1 SGDLS, CDR2 YYNGEE. This CDR3 has 16 amino acids. As DNA, the CDR3 is TGTGCCAGCAGCGGCCGTCCCGGGACGGAAGTTTACGAGCAGTACTTC. This gives the protein CASSGRPGTEVYEQYF.

This clone appeared once. The genes are TRBV11-2 and TRBJ2-1; perhaps TRBD2 as D (5 bases). The V end was cut by 1 base, the J end by 6 bases, with 22 bases between. Germline loops: CDR1 SGHAT, CDR2 FQNNGV. This CDR3 contains 18 residues. The CDR3 loop is CASSLVPWRASRSNEQFF. The DNA of the CDR3 is TGTGCCAGCAGCTTAGTTCCTTGGCGGGCTAGCCGTAGCAATGAGCAGTTCTTC.

The chain has TRBV5-6 and TRBJ1-4; 8 bases are a match to TRBD1. V trimming: 3 bases; J trimming: 11 bases; junction bases outside the gene matches: 6. CDR3 size: 13 residues. Germline V gene data show CDR1 as SGHDT and CDR2 as YYEEEE. CDR3 residues: CASSWKTGDKLFF. CDR3 nucleotide sequence: TGTGCCAGCAGCTGGAAGACAGGGGATAAACTGTTTTTT.

V gene TRBV30 combines with J gene TRBJ2-1, with a weak D call TRBD1 (6 bases). V lost 0 bases to trimming and J lost 9 bases, with 15 bases between them. This CDR3 spans 14 amino acids. Germline CDR1 GTSNPN, CDR2 SVGIG (reference sequence). CDR3 region: CAWSVGRGASEQFF. The CDR3 region has the DNA TGTGCCTGGAGTGTAGGCAGGGGTGCAAGTGAGCAGTTCTTC.

This clone was found a few times. This chain uses TRBV25-1 with TRBJ2-5; 7 bases map to TRBD2. Per germline, CDR1 MGHDK and CDR2 SYGVNS. The CDR3 length is 16 residues. V dropped 5 bases and J dropped 2; count of bases not matched to a gene: 11. The CDR3 DNA is TGTGCCAGCAGTCCCGGGGAGGGGCGGGAACAAGAGACCCAGTACTTC. This translates into CASSPGEGREQETQYF.

The chain employs TRBV11-2 and TRBJ2-7; D not resolved. Trimming cost V 5 bases and J 6 bases, with 17 bases left between them. There are 14 residues in the CDR3. Germline lookup yields CDR1 SGHAT and CDR2 FQNNGV. The CDR3 here is CASSLSMYTGEQYF. For the CDR3, the DNA is TGTGCCAGCAGCCTCTCAATGTATACGGGCGAGCAGTACTTC.

The CDR3 DNA sequence: TGTGCCAGCAGTTACTCCCGGGACACTTACAATGAGCAGTTCTTC. As protein: CASSYSRDTYNEQFF. The chain links TRBV27 to TRBJ2-1, with D maybe TRBD1 (6 bases). V lost 4 bases to trimming and J lost 4 bases, with 14 bases between them. CDR3 size: 15 residues. Germline V gene lookup returns CDR1 MNHEY and CDR2 SMNVEV (reference sequence).

The rearrangement uses TRBV2 and TRBJ2-3; D is tentatively TRBD1 or TRBD2 (6 bases each). The CDR3 loop spans 12 amino acids. V shed 8 bases and J shed 4 bases, with 10 bases lying between them. In germline, CDR1 is SNHLY, CDR2 FYNNEI. DNA of the CDR3: TGTGCCAGCCAGAGGGGGGCAGATACGCAGTATTTT. Its translation: CASQRGADTQYF.

The rearrangement uses TRBV18 and TRBJ2-7; 7 bases are a match to TRBD1. V lost 6 bases, J lost 9 bases, and 8 bases stayed unmatched. This CDR3 spans 12 amino acids. Germline CDR1 KGHSH, CDR2 LQKENI. The CDR3 coding sequence is TGTGCCAGCTCGCCGGGACAGACAGGGCAGTACTTC. Amino acid sequence: CASSPGQTGQYF.

The V gene is TRBV5-1, the J gene TRBJ1-1; tentatively, D is TRBD1 (5 bases). Trimming removed 6 bases at V and 0 bases at J, with 9 bases between. CDR1 is SGHRS, CDR2 YFSETQ, per germline. The CDR3 has 13 residues. CDR3 DNA sequence: TGCGCCAGCAAGTACAGGATGAACACTGAAGCTTTCTTT. This translates into CASKYRMNTEAFF.

The chain is built from TRBV28 and TRBJ2-3, with D maybe TRBD2 (5 bases). With 4 bases removed from V and 0 bases from J, the gap between germline ends came to 14 bases. Germline CDR1 and CDR2: MDHEN and SYDVKM. This CDR3 comprises 16 residues. CDR3 protein: CASSWISGTSTDTQYF. The CDR3 nucleotides read TGTGCCAGCAGTTGGATAAGCGGCACTAGCACAGATACGCAGTATTTT.

The J gene is TRBJ1-5, the V gene TRBV19; D possibly corresponds to TRBD1 (6 bases). CDR3 length: 16 amino acids. V was trimmed by 5 bases and J by 2 bases, leaving 16 bases between them. The germline CDR1 and CDR2 sequences are LNHDA and SQIVND (reference sequence). The CDR3 DNA is TGTGCCAGTAGTGACCGGGGGCGCCGAGGCAATCAGCCCCAGCATTTT. Its translation is CASSDRGRRGNQPQHF.

V gene TRBV6-5 combines with J gene TRBJ2-7; possibly TRBD1 for D (6 bases). CDR1 and CDR2 from the germline V gene are MNHEY and SVGAGI. CDR3 size: 12 residues. V dropped 8 bases and J dropped 0 bases, with 8 bases sitting between them. CDR3 loop: CASGTPSYEQYF. CDR3 coding DNA: TGTGCCAGCGGGACACCCTCCTACGAGCAGTACTTC.

The rearrangement uses TRBV9 and TRBJ2-1; 10 bases align to TRBD1. The CDR3 is 15 residues long. The trim removed 0 bases at V and 7 bases at J, leaving 4 bases unmatched. Germline loops: CDR1 SGDLS, CDR2 YYNGEE. CDR3 region: CASSVGGTGVNEQFF. Here the CDR3 DNA reads TGTGCCAGCAGCGTAGGGGGGACAGGGGTAAATGAGCAGTTCTTC.

The chain joins TRBV11-2 to TRBJ2-7, with a tentative D call TRBD2 (5 bases). This CDR3 comprises 13 residues. V was cut by 1 base and J by 4 bases, with 8 bases left in between. Germline CDR1 reads SGHAT; CDR2 reads FQNNGV. The CDR3 DNA reads TGTGCCAGCAGCTTAGGGAGGTTGTACGAGCAGTACTTC. Translation: CASSLGRLYEQYF. Variable domain in full (rest from reference TRBV11-2 and TRBJ2-7): EAGVAQSPRYKIIEKRQSVAFWCNPISGHATLYWYQQILGQGPKLLIQFQNNGVVDDSQLPKDRFSAERLKGVDSTLKIQPAKLEDSAVYLCASSLGRLYEQYFGPGTRLTVT.

The V call is TRBV11-2, the J call TRBJ2-7, with TRBD2 matching 9 bases. Germline V gene sequence: CDR1 SGHAT, CDR2 FQNNGV. The CDR3 is made up of 15 amino acids. The ends lost 3 bases at V and 0 bases at J; junction bases unmatched: 3. CDR3 loop: CASSFAGGSSYEQYF. The CDR3 nucleotides read TGTGCCAGCAGCTTCGCGGGAGGGAGCTCCTACGAGCAGTACTTC.

This CDR3 is CASSLGISTDTQYF. In nucleotides, the CDR3 is TGCGCCAGCAGCTTGGGTATTAGCACAGATACGCAGTATTTT. V and J are TRBV5-1 and TRBJ2-3; D gene ambiguous. Germline-derived CDR1 and CDR2 are SGHRS and YFSETQ. Trimming left V 0 bases short and J 0 bases short, with 5 bases between. This CDR3 spans 14 amino acids.